The entry below gives a single T cell receptor (beta chain) sequence along with its context. MiXCR, applied by TCRdb to the RT-PCR reads, yields one record per CDR3 protein. The table includes just under 550,000 distinct CDR3 sequences, under 30% detected once. This sample is drawn from a study of response to subunit inactivated influenza vaccine. The data were also submitted as part of a second study, on T cells expressing NK-cell markers. Per that paper: 5'RACE template switching built TCR beta cDNA with unique molecular identifiers. Investigators obtained TCR beta repertoires from sorted CD3+CD56+NKG2C+, CD3+CD56+NKG2C- and CD3+CD56-NKG2C+ T cells. Similarly, these clonotypes led the CD3+CD56-NKG2C+ fraction as well in four donors.

Source: CD4+ T cells sorted from PBMCs, taken 11 to 12 days after vaccination. The sequence was obtained from a man between 45 and 60 years old who received an inactivated influenza vaccine.

This CDR3 reads CAISESKGAKYEQYF. CDR3 bases: TGTGCCATCAGTGAGTCGAAGGGGGCTAAATACGAGCAGTACTTC. The V gene is TRBV10-3, the J gene TRBJ2-7; 7 bases are a match to TRBD1. Germline CDR1 reads ENHRY; CDR2 reads SYGVKD. The CDR3 loop spans 15 amino acids. With 0 bases clipped from V and 4 bases from J, the junction kept 6 bases outside the gene matches.